What follows describes a single T cell receptor (beta chain). Its recognized antigen is unknown. No much larger clonotype is one base removed from it; base qualities were not supplied. This sample is drawn from a study of CD8 T cells in Susac syndrome (dated by TCRdb to about 2019). General notes on the study: Of the Susac syndrome patients who were sequenced, roughly 6 had clinically active disease and roughly 8 were in clinical remission. At the time of blood withdrawal, Susac syndrome patients were either therapy-naive, taking corticosteroids (with some also receiving IVIg), or on IVIg alone. The study used repertoire sequencing to test whether antigen drove CD8+ T cell activation and differentiation in Susac syndrome. CD8+ T cell repertoire clonality was compared between about 12 healthy donors, about 14 Susac syndrome patients and fewer than 19 multiple sclerosis patients. What the work shows at the level of the full study, not this receptor alone: Clonal expansion was observed in Susac syndrome CD8+ repertoires, with the highest expansion in CD8+ TEMRA cells and greater expansion in clinically active than in remitting patients. The study acknowledged that relatively few individuals were included in the TCR sequencing and HLA analysis. Roughly 15 Susac-specific public clones were identified in the total CD8+ repertoire, and four to six Susac-specific public clones were identified in the CD8+ TEMRA repertoire.

RNA was extracted using the RNeasy kit, and roughly 0.5 to 1 ug of the RNA was reverse transcribed with random hexamers. TCR beta CDR3 regions were amplified with the immunoSEQ multiplex PCR assay covering 54 Vbeta and 13 Jbeta segments. Bias from PCR amplification was corrected by using a synthetic template baseline for primer optimization and for computational correction. The authors processed their data as follows. Reads were assigned to V, D and J genes according to IMGT and analyzed in immunoSEQ Analyzer, with only productive sequences retained. Clonality was calculated as one minus the Shannon entropy normalized by log2 of the number of productive unique sequences. For each patient and control, public and private clones were evaluated among the 100 most prevalent clones. Clones were defined as Susac-specific when absent from the healthy and MS cohorts, from over 950 published viral clones and from other ImmuneACCESS disease sequences. TCRdb trimmed the raw reads at Q25, called clones with MiXCR and kept productive beta chains. Under each unique CDR3 protein, matching rows form one entry showing the most common genes and DNA. The V and J calls and clone size are TCRdb's, not the authors'. The sample includes approximately 190,000 distinct CDR3 sequences, with over 90% observed a single time. The ten biggest clones cover around 0.16% of the sample.

Peripheral blood CD8+ and CD4+ T cells from healthy donors, Susac syndrome patients and multiple sclerosis patients were profiled by high-throughput TCR beta sequencing. Susac syndrome patients met recently defined diagnostic criteria for definite or probable disease. Bulk CD8+ and CD4+ T cells were purified by magnetic negative isolation, whereas CD8+ TEMRA cells were enriched by FACS. Blood was drawn into EDTA tubes, processed within 24 hours, and PBMCs were isolated by density gradient centrifugation. PBMCs intended for TCR sequencing were cryopreserved in liquid nitrogen and were subsequently thawed in a 37 degrees C water bath. Purity of sorted or isolated CD4+, CD8+ and CD8+ TEMRA cells was at least 90%. Trimming at the junction amounts to 4 bases on V and 4 bases on J, and the germline ends lie 20 bases apart. Measured from the cysteine to the phenylalanine, the CDR3 is 16 residues long. Only the CDR3 part of the read is kept: 48 bases, read in frame from the first base. Based on the germline V gene, the CDR1 and CDR2 sequences are SGHAT and FQNNGV.

The chain was built from TRBV11-2 and TRBJ2-7; the D segment could be TRBD2, given 5 matching bases. This receptor was taken from a human donor with Susac syndrome. Sequencing used CD8+ T cells from PBMCs. This receptor carries the CDR3 CASSSRPTTTNYEQYF. The nucleotide sequence is TGTGCCAGCAGCTCCAGACCGACTACCACCAATTACGAGCAGTACTTC.